This T cell receptor beta chain appears in the sequencing data of a study of T cell responses to AZD1222 COVID-19 vaccine. The germline CDR1 and CDR2 sequences are LNHDA and SQIVND (reference sequence). The CDR3 totals 14 residues. V trimming: 9 bases; J trimming: 6 bases; junction bases outside the gene matches: 9. Study results and limitations: No day 14 peak samples; only post-peak repertoires were characterized. Baseline serology detected seropositivity in only six AZD1222 recipients. Nearly half of the spike-specific TCRs reportedly recognize variant regions that carry no mutations.

This clone was found once. Its antigen is not known. The repertoire was sequenced with immunoSEQ multiplex PCR; TCRdb's copy has only in-frame clones and lacks some. The sample holds roughly 95,000 clones, approximately 87% seen once. The rearrangement uses TRBV19 and TRBJ2-1; 9 nucleotides line up with TRBD1. This sequence originates from an adult in good health. The sequenced sample was peripheral blood, obtained on day 0 of AZD1222 vaccination. The CDR3 DNA reads TGTGCCAGCCAGGGACAGGGAAGGGTCAATGAGCAGTTCTTC. The encoded protein is CASQGQGRVNEQFF.